This T cell receptor (beta chain) was captured in a study of cytomegalovirus exposure and HLA in healthy donors. Germline CDR1 reads MGHRA; CDR2 reads YSYEKL. This CDR3 is 14 amino acids long. V shed 0 bases and J shed 1 base, with 6 bases lying between them. Primers: 60 Vbeta forward and 13 Jbeta reverse. Here immunoSEQ multiplex PCR was the method, and the copy in TCRdb shows in-frame clones only, minus some. The listing records just over 80,000 clones. Specimen: PBMCs. This chain links TRBV4-1 with TRBJ1-1; D not certain. This receptor was taken from a woman in her thirties in good health and CMV-seronegative. The chain's CDR3 is CASSQERGNTEAFF. CDR3 sequence (DNA): TGCGCCAGCAGCCAAGAACGGGGGAACACTGAAGCTTTCTTT.